The rows below give T cell receptor beta chains drawn from one sample of a study of blood T cells in healthy people across ages. TCRdb reprocessed the 5' RACE reads via MiXCR and lists one record per CDR3 protein. This table has hundreds of thousands of distinct CDR3 sequences, approximately 25% appearing once. The same sample was also used in a study of T cells of mothers and their children.

The sequenced material came from blood. These receptors were collected from a boy aged 10-17 years in good health. The CDR3 runs from the conserved cysteine through the conserved F or W. The D gene is left open where the match is weak. Rows give clone size only sometimes, using once, few, many, or a class for an expanded clone.

few | TRBD1 | TRBJ2-7 | TRBV4-1 | TGCGCCAGCAGCCGAGGGACAGCCTCCTACGAGCAGTACTTC | CASSRGTASYEQYF
- | TRBD2 | TRBJ2-7 | TRBV6-1 | TGTGCCAGCAGTGGCTCAACTAGCGGGAGAGCCTACGAGCAGTACTTC | CASSGSTSGRAYEQYF
- | - | TRBJ1-2 | TRBV20-1 | TGCAGTGCTCCTGGGGTAGGGGTTGGCTACACCTTC | CSAPGVGVGYTF
- | - | TRBJ2-3 | TRBV24-1 | TGTGCCACCAGTGACCTACAGGGCACAGATTCGCAGTATTTT | CATSDLQGTDSQYF
few | TRBD1 | TRBJ2-1 | TRBV7-9 | TGTGCCAGCAGTCAGACAGGGGCATCCTACAATGAGCAGTTCTTC | CASSQTGASYNEQFF
few | - | TRBJ2-7 | TRBV7-9 | TGTGCCAGCAGCTTATCTCTATCGAGGGAGCAGTACTTC | CASSLSLSREQYF
- | TRBD1 | TRBJ2-7 | TRBV4-3 | TGCGCCAGCAGCCAAGTAAAACAGGGGATCGAGCAGTACTTC | CASSQVKQGIEQYF
- | - | TRBJ1-1 | TRBV5-1 | TGCGCCAGCAGCTACAGGGAGCTCTTAATGAACACTGAAGCTTTCTTT | CASSYRELLMNTEAFF
- | - | TRBJ1-5 | TRBV2 | TGTGCCAGCAGGAAGAATAGGGGGGCATATAGCAATCAGCCCCAGCATTTT | CASRKNRGAYSNQPQHF
- | TRBD2 | TRBJ2-1 | TRBV12-3/TRBV12-4 | TGTGCCAGCCAGCGGGGGGCGGGGAATGAGCAGTTCTTC | CASQRGAGNEQFF
once | TRBD2 | TRBJ2-4 | TRBV20-1 | TGCAGTCCAGGGAGAGCGGGATTGGCCAAAAACATTCAGTACTTC | CSPGRAGLAKNIQYF
few | TRBD1 | TRBJ2-5 | TRBV20-1 | TGCAGTGCTAGACAGGGACAGGGAGGCGAGGAGACCCAGTACTTC | CSARQGQGGEETQYF
- | - | TRBJ1-3 | TRBV4-1 | TGCGCCAGCAGCCAAGTTTCGTTTTGCGACAGTCCTCTCTCTGGAAACACCATATATTTT | CASSQVSFCDSPLSGNTIYF
- | - | TRBJ1-1 | TRBV19 | TGTGCCAGTAGCTCCATGAACACTGAAGCTTTCTTT | CASSSMNTEAFF
few | TRBD2 | TRBJ2-1 | TRBV6-5 | TGTGCCAGCAGTTACGGACTAGCGGCCACCCTGAGCTCCTACAATGAGCAGTTCTTC | CASSYGLAATLSSYNEQFF
- | - | TRBJ1-2 | TRBV6-5 | TGTGCCAGCAGTTCCACTCCAAGGGTTGGGGCTAACTATGGCTACACCTTC | CASSSTPRVGANYGYTF
few | - | TRBJ1-4 | TRBV29-1 | TGCAGCGTTACGGGGGGGGCACTCTCCTCGGAAAAACTGTTTTTT | CSVTGGALSSEKLFF
- | - | TRBJ2-5 | TRBV20-1 | TGCAGTGCATTAGTTATGGATTCAGTGCAGTACTTC | CSALVMDSVQYF
few | TRBD2 | TRBJ2-7 | TRBV20-1 | TGCAGTGCTAGAGATGCAACTAGCGGGAGAGAAGGGTTCTCCTACGAGCAGTACTTC | CSARDATSGREGFSYEQYF
many | - | TRBJ2-2 | TRBV7-8 | TGTGCCAGCAGCTTAGCGAGCCGACTAGGCGGGGAGCTGTTTTTT | CASSLASRLGGELFF
few | TRBD1 | TRBJ2-2 | TRBV6-2/TRBV6-3 | TGTGCCAGCAGTCGACAGGGCAGCGGGGAGCTGTTTTTT | CASSRQGSGELFF
few | - | TRBJ2-7 | TRBV4-1 | TGCGCCAGCAGCCGGGCCAGGGGAGCCTACGAGCAGTACTTC | CASSRARGAYEQYF
few | TRBD1 | TRBJ2-7 | TRBV7-9 | TGTGCCAGCAGCTCCGTCCCGGGACAGGGGGCGAGCTCCTACGAGCAGTACTTC | CASSSVPGQGASSYEQYF
few | - | TRBJ2-4 | TRBV20-1 | TGCAGTGCTAGAGAAACCTGGGGGAATCTAGCCAAAAACATTCAGTACTTC | CSARETWGNLAKNIQYF
few | - | TRBJ2-3 | TRBV6-5 | TGTGCCAGCGGTTACGCTCCGAGGGGCACAGGTACGCAGTATTTT | CASGYAPRGTGTQYF
- | - | TRBJ1-3 | TRBV4-1 | TGCGCCAGCAGCCTCCTTGGGGCCGACTCTGGAAACACCATATATTTT | CASSLLGADSGNTIYF
- | - | TRBJ2-1 | TRBV7-9 | TGTGCCAGCAGCCTACGCAGGGACAATCAGCAGTTCTTC | CASSLRRDNQQFF
few | - | TRBJ2-1 | TRBV6-5 | TGTGCCAGCAGTTACTCGACGGGCGGAGAGCAGTTCTTC | CASSYSTGGEQFF
few | - | TRBJ2-3 | TRBV12-3/TRBV12-4 | TGTGCCAGCAGTCCCCAGGGAATAAGCACAGATACGCAGTATTTT | CASSPQGISTDTQYF
few | - | TRBJ2-6 | TRBV27 | TGTGCCAGTCCCCATGGGGGACGGGGGGCCAACGTCCTGACTTTC | CASPHGGRGANVLTF
- | - | TRBJ2-3 | TRBV6-5 | TGTGCCAGCAGTTCGGTAGGCAGGGGCACAGATACGCAGTATTTT | CASSSVGRGTDTQYF
- | TRBD1 | TRBJ2-7 | TRBV6-5 | TGTGCCAGCAGTTCCCCGACAGGGGACTCCTACGAGCAGTACTTC | CASSSPTGDSYEQYF
few | TRBD1 | TRBJ2-7 | TRBV7-9 | TGTGCCAGCAGCGGATCCGGGACAGGGATCTACGAGCAGTACTTC | CASSGSGTGIYEQYF
few | TRBD1 | TRBJ1-2 | TRBV20-1 | TGCAGTGCCTCTAACAGGGGTTACGGCTACACCTTC | CSASNRGYGYTF
few | - | TRBJ2-5 | TRBV20-1 | TGCAGTGCTATGCGCCCGTTGGGGGAAGAGACCCAGTACTTC | CSAMRPLGEETQYF
few | TRBD2 | TRBJ2-1 | TRBV9 | TGTGCCAGCAGCGGACGACTAGCGGGAGGGGGTTCCTACAATGAGCAGTTCTTC | CASSGRLAGGGSYNEQFF
few | - | TRBJ2-7 | TRBV10-2 | TGCGCCAGCAGTGAGAAAGGAAACCGGGTCAAATTCCTCTACGAGCAGTACTTC | CASSEKGNRVKFLYEQYF
few | TRBD2 | TRBJ2-5 | TRBV6-5 | TGTGCCAGCAGACCCCCTGGACTAGCTCGGGAGACCCAGTACTTC | CASRPPGLARETQYF
- | TRBD1 | TRBJ2-2 | TRBV6-5 | TGTGCCAGCAGTGATAGACAGGGCATAGGGGAGCTGTTTTTT | CASSDRQGIGELFF
- | - | TRBJ2-7 | TRBV27 | TGTGCCAGCAGTGCCGGGGATTATTACGAGCAGTACTTC | CASSAGDYYEQYF
- | TRBD1 | TRBJ2-2 | TRBV15 | TGTGCCACCAGCAGTTACAGGGGTGGTACCGGGGAGCTGTTTTTT | CATSSYRGGTGELFF
few | TRBD1 | TRBJ1-5 | TRBV20-1 | TGCAGTGCCCCCCGGGGACAGGCCATTAATCAGCCCCAGCATTTT | CSAPRGQAINQPQHF
few | - | TRBJ2-1 | TRBV15 | TGTGCCACCAGCAGAGATGCGCCTGGGAATGAGCAGTTCTTC | CATSRDAPGNEQFF